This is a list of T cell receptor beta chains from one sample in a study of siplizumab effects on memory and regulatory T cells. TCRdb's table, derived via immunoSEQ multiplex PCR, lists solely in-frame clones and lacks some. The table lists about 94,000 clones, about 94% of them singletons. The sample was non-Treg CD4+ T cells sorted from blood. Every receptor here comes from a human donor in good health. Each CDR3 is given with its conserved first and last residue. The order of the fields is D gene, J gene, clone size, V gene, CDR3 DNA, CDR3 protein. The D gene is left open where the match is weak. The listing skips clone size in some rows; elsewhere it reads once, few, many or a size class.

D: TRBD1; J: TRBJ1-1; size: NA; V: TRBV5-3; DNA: TGTGCCAGAAGCTCCCGACAGGGGTACACTGAAGCTTTCTTT; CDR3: CARSSRQGYTEAFF
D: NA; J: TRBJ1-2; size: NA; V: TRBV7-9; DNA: TGTGCCAGCAGTCTACAGGGAAACTATGGCTACACCTTC; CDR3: CASSLQGNYGYTF
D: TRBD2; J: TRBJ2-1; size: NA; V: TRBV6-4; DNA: TGTGCCAGCAGTGGACTAGCGGGAGGCTTCAATGAGCAGTTCTTC; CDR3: CASSGLAGGFNEQFF
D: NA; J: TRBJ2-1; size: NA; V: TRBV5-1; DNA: TGCGCCAGTTCTCGACAGGAGAATGAGCAGTTCTTC; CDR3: CASSRQENEQFF
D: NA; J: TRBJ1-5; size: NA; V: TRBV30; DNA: TGTGCCTGGCCCCCCGACAAGGGAGGTCGCAATCAGCCCCAGCATTTT; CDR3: CAWPPDKGGRNQPQHF
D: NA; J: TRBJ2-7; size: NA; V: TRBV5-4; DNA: TGTGCCAGCAGCTTGTCTGATTTGGGCGAGCAGTACTTC; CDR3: CASSLSDLGEQYF
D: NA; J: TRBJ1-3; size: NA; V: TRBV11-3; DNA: TGTGCCAGCAGCTTAATCTCGACAGGCTCTGGAAACACCATATATTTT; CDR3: CASSLISTGSGNTIYF
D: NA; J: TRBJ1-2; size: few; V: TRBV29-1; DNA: TGCAGCGTTAGGGAGGGCTATGGCTACACCTTC; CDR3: CSVREGYGYTF
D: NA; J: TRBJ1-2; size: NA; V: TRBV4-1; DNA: TGCGCCAGCAGCCAAGTGACCGGGCCGGCTAACTATGGCTACACCTTC; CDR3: CASSQVTGPANYGYTF
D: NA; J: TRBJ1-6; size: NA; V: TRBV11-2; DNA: TGTGCCAGCAGCTTATATAGGGGTTCTCCCCTCCACTTT; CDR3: CASSLYRGSPLHF
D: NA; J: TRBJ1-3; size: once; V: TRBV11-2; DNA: TGTGCCAGCAGCTTAGCGGCATACTCTGGAAACACCATATATTTT; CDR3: CASSLAAYSGNTIYF
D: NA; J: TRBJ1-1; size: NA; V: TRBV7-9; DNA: TGTGCCAGCAGCCCTGAGGGGGGGACTGAAGCTTTCTTT; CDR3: CASSPEGGTEAFF
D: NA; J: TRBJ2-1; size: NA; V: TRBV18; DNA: TGTGCCAGCTCACACCCGACTGGATACGACAATGAGCAGTTCTTC; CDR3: CASSHPTGYDNEQFF
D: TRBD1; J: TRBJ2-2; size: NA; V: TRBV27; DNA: TGTGCCAGCAGTCGTCCCGGGACAGGGAACACCGGGGAGCTGTTTTTT; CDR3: CASSRPGTGNTGELFF
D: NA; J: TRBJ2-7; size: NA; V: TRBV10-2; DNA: TGCGCCAGCGGGGGTTCCTACGAGCAGTACTTC; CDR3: CASGGSYEQYF
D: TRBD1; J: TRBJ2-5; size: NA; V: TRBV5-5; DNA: TGTGCCAGCAGCTTGGGGACAGGAGAGACCCAGTACTTC; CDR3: CASSLGTGETQYF
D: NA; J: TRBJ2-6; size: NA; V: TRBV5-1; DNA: TGCGCCAGCAGTCAACAAGGGGGGCGAGCCAACGTCCTGACTTTC; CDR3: CASSQQGGRANVLTF
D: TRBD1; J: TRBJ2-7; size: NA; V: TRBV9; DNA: TGTGCCAGCAGCGTATCAACAGGGGGTATGGGCGAGCAGTACTTC; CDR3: CASSVSTGGMGEQYF
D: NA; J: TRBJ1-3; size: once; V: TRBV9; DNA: TGTGCCAGCAGCGTAGCCTCTGGAAACACCATATATTTT; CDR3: CASSVASGNTIYF
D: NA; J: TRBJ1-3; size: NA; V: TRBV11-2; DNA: TGTGCCAGCAGCTTAGAGGGGTATCCTGGAAACACCATATATTTT; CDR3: CASSLEGYPGNTIYF
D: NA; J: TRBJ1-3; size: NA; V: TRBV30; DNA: TGTGCCTGGACATGGGGCAAGGCCGCTGGAAACACCATATATTTT; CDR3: CAWTWGKAAGNTIYF
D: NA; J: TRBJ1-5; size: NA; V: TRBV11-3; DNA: TGTGCCAGCAGCTCGAGGGTCCACTATAGCAATCAGCCCCAGCATTTT; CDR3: CASSSRVHYSNQPQHF
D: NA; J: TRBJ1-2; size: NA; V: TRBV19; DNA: TGTGCCAGTAGTCCCCACGGGGGCGCGGGCTACACCTTC; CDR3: CASSPHGGAGYTF
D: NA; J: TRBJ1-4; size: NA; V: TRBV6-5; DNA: TGTGCCAGCAGTCGGGTCTTCGGTAATGAAAAACTGTTTTTT; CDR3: CASSRVFGNEKLFF
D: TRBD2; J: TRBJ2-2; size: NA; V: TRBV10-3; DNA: TGTGCCATCAGTGAGTCGAGACTAGCGGGCCCGACCGGGGAGCTGTTTTTT; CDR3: CAISESRLAGPTGELFF
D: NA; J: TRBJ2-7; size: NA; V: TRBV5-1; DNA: TGCGCCAGCAGCTTGGTTGGAACCTACGAGCAGTACTTC; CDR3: CASSLVGTYEQYF
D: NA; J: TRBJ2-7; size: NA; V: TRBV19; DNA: TGTGCCAGTAGTAACGGACGGTCATCCTACGAGCAGTACTTC; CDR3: CASSNGRSSYEQYF
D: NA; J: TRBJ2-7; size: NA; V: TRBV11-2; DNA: TGTGCCAGCAGCCTAAGTACCGGGACCTCCGGCGAGCAGTACTTC; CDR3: CASSLSTGTSGEQYF
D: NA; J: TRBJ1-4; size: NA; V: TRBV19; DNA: TGTGCCAGTAGTGCTGAATTAGGGGTGGAAAAACTGTTTTTT; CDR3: CASSAELGVEKLFF
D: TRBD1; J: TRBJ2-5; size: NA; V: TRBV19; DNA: TGTGCCAGTAGGGGGACAGGGTACGAGGAGACCCAGTACTTC; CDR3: CASRGTGYEETQYF
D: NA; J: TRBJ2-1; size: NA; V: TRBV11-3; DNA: TGTGCCAGCAGCAACCGCTGGGGGGACAATGAGCAGTTCTTC; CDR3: CASSNRWGDNEQFF
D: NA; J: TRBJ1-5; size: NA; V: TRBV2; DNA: TGTGCCAGCAGTGACCGGGGTGTCGGTCAGCCCCAGCATTTT; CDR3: CASSDRGVGQPQHF
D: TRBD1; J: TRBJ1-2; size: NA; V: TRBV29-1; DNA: TGCAGCGTTGATTGGGCAGGGGGCAACTATGGCTACACCTTC; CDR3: CSVDWAGGNYGYTF
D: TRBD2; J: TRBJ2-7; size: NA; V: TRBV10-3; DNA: TGTGCCATCAGTTTGACTAGCGGGGAGTCCTACGAGCAGTACTTC; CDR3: CAISLTSGESYEQYF
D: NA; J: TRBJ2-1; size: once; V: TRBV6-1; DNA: TGTGCCAGCAAAGGGGACTCCACCTACAATGAGCAGTTCTTC; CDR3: CASKGDSTYNEQFF
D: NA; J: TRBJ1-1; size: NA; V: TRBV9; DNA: TGTGCCAGCAGCGCCGGACAGTTGAACACTGAAGCTTTCTTT; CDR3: CASSAGQLNTEAFF
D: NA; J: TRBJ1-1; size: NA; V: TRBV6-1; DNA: TGTGCCAGCTCCCGGGACGTGAACACTGAAGCTTTCTTT; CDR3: CASSRDVNTEAFF
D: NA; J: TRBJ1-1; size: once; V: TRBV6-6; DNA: TGTGCCAGCAGTCCAGGACAGAAACTCCACACTGAAGCTTTCTTT; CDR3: CASSPGQKLHTEAFF
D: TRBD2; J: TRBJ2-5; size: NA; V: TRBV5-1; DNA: TGCGCCAGCAGCTACACTAGCGGGGGGGCGGAGACCCAGTACTTC; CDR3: CASSYTSGGAETQYF
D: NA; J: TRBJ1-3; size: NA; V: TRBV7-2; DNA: TGTGCCAGCAGCTGGTTCGGAAACACCATATATTTT; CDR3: CASSWFGNTIYF
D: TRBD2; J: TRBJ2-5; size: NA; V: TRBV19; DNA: TGTGCCAGTAGTCGGGACCTAGCGGGGGTAGGGGAGACCCAGTACTTC; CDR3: CASSRDLAGVGETQYF
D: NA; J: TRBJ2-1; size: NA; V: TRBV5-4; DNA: TGTGCCAGCAGCGTGGGTTTTGGCCCAAGCCTTACACATGAGCAGTTCTTC; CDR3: CASSVGFGPSLTHEQFF